The subject of this entry is one TCR beta chain. No antigen is known for it. Losses at the gene ends were 4 bases for V and 2 bases for J; bases not matched to a gene: 6. CDR1 and CDR2 (germline): LNHDA, SQIVND (reference sequence). The CDR3 covers 16 residues. Sequencing was performed with immunoSEQ multiplex PCR; in TCRdb, only in-frame clones are kept and a portion is missing. The repertoire holds about 98,000 clones, approximately 85% seen once, with 3% to 3.5% in the top ten. Ipilimumab CTLA-4 blockade and focal radiation were given to patients with chemo-refractory metastatic non-small-cell lung cancer. This sample is part of a study of radiotherapy plus CTLA-4 blockade in lung cancer. Study details: Overall, roughly 17% of patients showed an objective response, while 31% attained disease control.

Whole-study findings and limits: In blood, TCR clones derived from the tumor expanded after radiotherapy plus ipilimumab. In blood, early T cell clone dynamics reportedly predicted response best, together with interferon-beta.

The chain uses TRBV19 and TRBJ1-5; 9 bases fit TRBD1. The source was peripheral blood, collected from a patient treated with radiotherapy plus ipilimumab. The origin of this receptor is a human donor with non-small cell lung cancer who had a partial response to radiotherapy plus ipilimumab. The CDR3, as DNA: TGTGCCAGTAGTACGGACAGGGGTGGGGGCAATCAGCCCCAGCATTTT. It specifies CASSTDRGGGNQPQHF.